This TCR beta chain came from a study of blood T cell repertoires in COVID-19. Study information: PBMCs, B-cell-depleted T cells, or T cells provided the cDNA or gDNA that made up the material.

This CDR3 comprises 14 residues. V was pared by 4 bases and J by 8 bases, with 10 bases of the junction left unmatched. Germline assignment: CDR1 LNHNV and CDR2 YYDKDF (reference sequence). Source study methods: The authors estimated nucleated cell counts from reference gene primer amplification. Produced via immunoSEQ multiplex PCR; TCRdb's table is partial and in-frame only. Clone size and the V and J calls come from that table; the DNA yielded D and trimming. The sample lists a few hundred thousand clones, roughly 90% seen once, with 2% to 3% in the top ten. The sequence derives from a young man with active or convalescent COVID-19. The rearrangement uses TRBV15 and TRBJ1-1; 7 nucleotides align to TRBD1. The sequencing input was peripheral blood. The CDR3 is CATSNHRGRAEAFF. CDR3 DNA: TGTGCCACCAGCAACCACAGGGGCCGGGCGGAAGCTTTCTTT. Full variable domain (remainder filled in from reference TRBV15 and TRBJ1-1): DAMVIQNPRYQVTQFGKPVTLSCSQTLNHNVMYWYQQKSSQAPKLLFHYYDKDFNNEADTPDNFQSRRPNTSFCFLDIRSPGLGDTAMYLCATSNHRGRAEAFFGQGTRLTVV.